These 11 T cell receptor beta chains came from one sample sequenced in a study of CXCR3-negative and CXCR3-positive naive CD8 T cells. Via 5' RACE with UMI labels, TRB cDNA libraries were prepared. TCRdb reprocessed the 5' RACE reads and reports one entry per CDR3 protein, with no DNA. This sample carries 100,000 to 150,000 distinct CDR3 sequences, with about 0.3% going to the ten biggest clones. Sequenced sample: naive CXCR3- CD8+ T cells from blood. Subset defined: CD45RO-CCR7+CD27+CD95- naive CD8+ T cells lacking CXCR3 (TNR3-). All receptors come from a human donor in good health. Some clones in this sample may be carry-over from other donors' samples.

The chain's CDR3 is CASSQRGTDTEAFF. V is TRBV3-1 and J is TRBJ1-1; the D call from TCRdb, TRBD1, cannot be confirmed without DNA. The length of the CDR3 is 14 residues. Germline CDR1 reads LGHDT; CDR2 reads YNNKEL (reference sequence).

This chain's CDR3 is CSVRGAAGGTNTEAFF. This chain joins TRBV29-1 and TRBJ1-1; TCRdb calls TRBD1, which cannot be checked without DNA. The CDR3 is 16 amino acids. CDR1 is SQVTM, CDR2 ANQGSEA, per germline.

The chain couples TRBV4-1 to TRBJ2-7; there is no DNA to check the TCRdb D call of TRBD2. Germline V gene lookup returns CDR1 MGHRA and CDR2 YSYEKL. This CDR3 spans 14 amino acids. CDR3 protein: CASSHTSGSYEQYF.

The genes are TRBV6-5 and TRBJ2-2; the D call from TCRdb, TRBD2, cannot be confirmed without DNA. This CDR3 has 13 residues. CDR1 MNHEY and CDR2 SVGAGI come from the germline V gene. The CDR3 spells CASTPAGSGELFF.

The rearrangement joins TRBV6-5 to TRBJ2-5; TCRdb gives TRBD1 as the D gene, but with no DNA this cannot be confirmed. This CDR3 comprises 14 residues. Per germline, CDR1 MNHEY and CDR2 SVGAGI. CDR3: CASSARGAKETQYF.

The chain recombines TRBV27 with TRBJ2-7; TCRdb's D gene call, TRBD1, goes unchecked for lack of DNA. CDR1 is MNHEY and CDR2 is SMNVEV in the germline V gene (reference sequence). The CDR3 runs 17 residues. CDR3 in amino acids: CASSLSGDRAFFYEQYF.

This sequence joins TRBV29-1 and TRBJ2-7. Germline CDR1 and CDR2: SQVTM and ANQGSEA. This CDR3 has 12 amino acids. The CDR3: CSVEGLTYEQYF.

The chain combines TRBV28 with TRBJ2-7; TCRdb reports TRBD1, a call that lacks DNA to check it against. Germline lookup yields CDR1 MDHEN and CDR2 SYDVKM. The CDR3 runs 13 residues. The CDR3: CASGSLGAYEQYF. Supplemented by reference TRBV28 and TRBJ2-7, the full variable domain reads DVKVTQSSRYLVKRTGEKVFLECVQDMDHENMFWYRQDPGLGLRLIYFSYDVKMKEKGDIPEGYSVSREKKERFSLILESASTNQTSMYLCASGSLGAYEQYFGPGTRLTVT.

The chain joins TRBV29-1 to TRBJ2-5; as DNA is missing, the TRBD1 call by TCRdb cannot be tested. The CDR3 loop spans 13 amino acids. Germline V gives CDR1 SQVTM, CDR2 ANQGSEA. This CDR3 is CSALLGGPETQYF.

The chain has TRBV7-9 and TRBJ2-1. Germline CDR1 is SEHNR and CDR2 is FQNEAQ (reference sequence). The CDR3 length is 14 residues. CDR3 amino acids: CASKYEHPYNEQFF.

The chain recombines TRBV27 with TRBJ2-5; the TCRdb D gene call, TRBD1, has no DNA to confirm it. Per the germline V gene, CDR1 is MNHEY and CDR2 is SMNVEV (reference sequence). The CDR3 covers 13 residues. CDR3 in amino acids: CASSVMPGETQYF.